Sequencing of this T cell receptor beta chain was carried out in a study of shared clonotypes between healthy human individuals. In the original processing: ImmunoSEQ supplied junction-only sequences lacking quality scores, so filtering was different. Libraries were prepared by immunoSEQ multiplex PCR; TCRdb keeps only in-frame clonotypes and omits some of them. V, J and clone size reflect that table, while D and trimming were determined from the DNA. The table records about 1.4 million clones, about 96% of them present only once. The study enrolled healthy HIV-negative adults without recent acute infections or vaccinations as donors. The CDR3 extends over 15 amino acids. V lost 3 bases, J lost 0 bases, and 5 bases stayed unmatched. From germline, CDR1 is KGHSH and CDR2 LQKENI. On this clone: This specimen includes other DNA sequences encoding the same CDR3.

This chain links TRBV18 with TRBJ2-7; 7 bases are a match to TRBD2. The sequence was collected from a man aged 25-40 years in good health. Sequencing was done on a sample of naive CD4+ T cells sorted from blood. Specified subset: CD45RA+ positively selected. The CDR3, as DNA: TGTGCCAGCTCACCGTCTAGCGGCGGCTCCTACGAGCAGTACTTC. Amino acid sequence: CASSPSSGGSYEQYF.